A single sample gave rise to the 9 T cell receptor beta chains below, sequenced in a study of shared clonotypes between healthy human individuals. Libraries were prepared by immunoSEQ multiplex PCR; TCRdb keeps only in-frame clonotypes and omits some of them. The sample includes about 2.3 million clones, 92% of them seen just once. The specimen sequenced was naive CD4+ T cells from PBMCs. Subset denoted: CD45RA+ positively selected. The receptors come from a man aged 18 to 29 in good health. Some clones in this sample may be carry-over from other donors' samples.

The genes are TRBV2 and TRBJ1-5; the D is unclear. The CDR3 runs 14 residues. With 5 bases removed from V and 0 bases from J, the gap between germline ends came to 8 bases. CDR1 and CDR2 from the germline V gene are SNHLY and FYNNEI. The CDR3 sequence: CASSIAPSNQPQHF. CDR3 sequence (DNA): TGTGCCAGCAGTATAGCTCCTAGCAATCAGCCCCAGCATTTT. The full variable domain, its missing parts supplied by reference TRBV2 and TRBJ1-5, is EPEVTQTPSHQVTQMGQEVILRCVPISNHLYFYWYRQILGQKVEFLVSFYNNEISEKSEIFDDQFSVERPDGSNFTLKIRSTKLEDSAMYFCASSIAPSNQPQHFGDGTRLSIL.

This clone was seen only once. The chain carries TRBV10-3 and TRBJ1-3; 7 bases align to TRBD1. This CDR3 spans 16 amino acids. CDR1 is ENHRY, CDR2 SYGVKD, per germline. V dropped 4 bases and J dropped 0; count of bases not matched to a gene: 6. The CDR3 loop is CAISGGDRVSGNTIYF. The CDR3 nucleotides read TGTGCCATCAGTGGAGGCGACAGGGTCTCTGGAAACACCATATATTTT.

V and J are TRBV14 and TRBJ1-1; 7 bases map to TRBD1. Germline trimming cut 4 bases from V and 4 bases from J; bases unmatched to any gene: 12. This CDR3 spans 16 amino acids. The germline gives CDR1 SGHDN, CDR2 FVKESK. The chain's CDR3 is CASSPLPGGVSTEAFF. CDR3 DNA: TGTGCCAGCAGCCCTCTACCAGGGGGAGTCTCCACTGAAGCTTTCTTT.

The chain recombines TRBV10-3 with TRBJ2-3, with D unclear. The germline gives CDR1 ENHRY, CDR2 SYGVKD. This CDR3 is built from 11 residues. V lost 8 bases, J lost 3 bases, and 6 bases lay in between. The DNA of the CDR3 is TGTGCCATCGGGATAACAGATACGCAGTATTTT. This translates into CAIGITDTQYF.

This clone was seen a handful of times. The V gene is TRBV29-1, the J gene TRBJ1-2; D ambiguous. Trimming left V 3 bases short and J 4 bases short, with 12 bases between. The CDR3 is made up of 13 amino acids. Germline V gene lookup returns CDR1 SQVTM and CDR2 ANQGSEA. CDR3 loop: CSVDGQLSYGYTF. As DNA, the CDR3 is TGCAGCGTTGACGGCCAACTATCCTATGGCTACACCTTC.

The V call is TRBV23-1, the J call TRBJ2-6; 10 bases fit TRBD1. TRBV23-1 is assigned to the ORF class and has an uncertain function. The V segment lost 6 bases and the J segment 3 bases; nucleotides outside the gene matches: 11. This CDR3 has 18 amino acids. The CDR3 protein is CASSIGGTGEVGANVLTF. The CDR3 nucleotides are TGCGCCAGCAGCATCGGGGGGACAGGGGAGGTTGGGGCCAACGTCCTGACTTTC.

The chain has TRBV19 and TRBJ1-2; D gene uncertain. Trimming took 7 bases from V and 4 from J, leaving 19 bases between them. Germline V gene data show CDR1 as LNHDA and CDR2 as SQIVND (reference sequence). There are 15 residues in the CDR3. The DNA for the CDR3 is TGTGCCAGTATTCTAAGCGGGTTGCTATCCTATGGCTACACCTTC. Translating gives CASILSGLLSYGYTF. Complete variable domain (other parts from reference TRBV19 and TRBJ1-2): DGGITQSPKYLFRKEGQNVTLSCEQNLNHDAMYWYRQDPGQGLRLIYYSQIVNDFQKGDIAEGYSVSREKKESFPLTVTSAQKNPTAFYLCASILSGLLSYGYTFGSGTRLTVV.

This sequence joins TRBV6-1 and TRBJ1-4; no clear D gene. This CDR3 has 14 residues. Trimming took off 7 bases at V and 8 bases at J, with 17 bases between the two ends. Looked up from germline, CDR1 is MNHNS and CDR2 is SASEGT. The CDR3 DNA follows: TGTGCCAGCAAGTTTGGACCGGGGAGAGAAAAACTGTTTTTT. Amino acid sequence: CASKFGPGREKLFF.

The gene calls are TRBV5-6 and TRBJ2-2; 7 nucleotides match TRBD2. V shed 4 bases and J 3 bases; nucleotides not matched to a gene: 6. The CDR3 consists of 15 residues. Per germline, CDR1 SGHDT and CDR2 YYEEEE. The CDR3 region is CASSAGLVDTGELFF. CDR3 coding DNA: TGTGCCAGCAGCGCCGGACTAGTCGACACCGGGGAGCTGTTTTTT.